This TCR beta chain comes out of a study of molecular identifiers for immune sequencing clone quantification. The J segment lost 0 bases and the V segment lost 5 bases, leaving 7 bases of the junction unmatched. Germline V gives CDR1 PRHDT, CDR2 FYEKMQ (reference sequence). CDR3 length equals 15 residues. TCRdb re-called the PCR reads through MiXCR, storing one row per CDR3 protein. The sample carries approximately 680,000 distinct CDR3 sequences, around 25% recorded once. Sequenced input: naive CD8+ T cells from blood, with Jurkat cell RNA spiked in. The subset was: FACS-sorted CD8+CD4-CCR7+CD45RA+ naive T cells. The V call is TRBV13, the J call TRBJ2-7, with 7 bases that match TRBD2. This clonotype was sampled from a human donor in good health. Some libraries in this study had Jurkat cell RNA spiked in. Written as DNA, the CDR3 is TGTGCCAGCAGCCGGCTACGGGGGGACTCCTACGAGCAGTACTTC. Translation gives CASSRLRGDSYEQYF.